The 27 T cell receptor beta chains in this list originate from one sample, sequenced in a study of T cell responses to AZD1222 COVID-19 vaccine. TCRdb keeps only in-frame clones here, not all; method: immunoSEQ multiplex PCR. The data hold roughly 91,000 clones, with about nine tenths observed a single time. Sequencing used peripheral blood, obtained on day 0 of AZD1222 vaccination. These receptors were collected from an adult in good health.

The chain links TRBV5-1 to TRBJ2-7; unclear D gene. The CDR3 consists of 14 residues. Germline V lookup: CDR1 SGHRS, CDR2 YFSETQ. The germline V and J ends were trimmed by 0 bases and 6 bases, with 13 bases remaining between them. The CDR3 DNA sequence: TGCGCCAGCAGCTTGGGGCAAGGGTTGGGCGAGCAGTACTTC. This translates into CASSLGQGLGEQYF.

The CDR3: CASRTGTDNSPLHF. In nucleotides, the CDR3 is TGTGCCAGCAGAACCGGGACGGATAATTCACCCCTCCACTTT. This chain uses TRBV9 with TRBJ1-6; D is possibly TRBD1 (5 bases). CDR3 length: 14 residues. Germline values: CDR1 SGDLS, CDR2 YYNGEE. V lost 5 bases and J 5 bases, leaving 11 bases between the germline ends.

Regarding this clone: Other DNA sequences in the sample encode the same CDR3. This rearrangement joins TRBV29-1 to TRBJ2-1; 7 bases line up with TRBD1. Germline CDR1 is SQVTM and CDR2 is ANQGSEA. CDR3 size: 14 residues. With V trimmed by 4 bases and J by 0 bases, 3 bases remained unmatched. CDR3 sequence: CSVVPGGSYNEQFF. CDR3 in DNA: TGCAGCGTTGTTCCAGGGGGCTCCTACAATGAGCAGTTCTTC.

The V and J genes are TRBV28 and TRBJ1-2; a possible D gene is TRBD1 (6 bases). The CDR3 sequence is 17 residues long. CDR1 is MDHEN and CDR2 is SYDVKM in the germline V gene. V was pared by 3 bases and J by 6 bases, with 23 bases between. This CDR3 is CASSFRRSITGLDGYTF. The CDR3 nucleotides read TGTGCCAGCAGTTTTCGGAGGTCCATAACAGGGTTGGATGGCTACACCTTC.

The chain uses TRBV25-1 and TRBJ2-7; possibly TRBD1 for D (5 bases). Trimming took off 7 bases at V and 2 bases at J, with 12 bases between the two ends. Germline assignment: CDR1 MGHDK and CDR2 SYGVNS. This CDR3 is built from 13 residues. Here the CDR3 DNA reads TGTGCCAGCACCGCGGCAGGGCCCTACGAGCAGTACTTC. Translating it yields CASTAAGPYEQYF.

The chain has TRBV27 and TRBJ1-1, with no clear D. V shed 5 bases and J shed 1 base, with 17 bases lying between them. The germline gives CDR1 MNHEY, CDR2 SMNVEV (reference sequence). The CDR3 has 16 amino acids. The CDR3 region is CASSPLTGMANTEAFF. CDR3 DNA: TGTGCCAGCAGTCCTTTGACGGGGATGGCGAACACTGAAGCTTTCTTT.

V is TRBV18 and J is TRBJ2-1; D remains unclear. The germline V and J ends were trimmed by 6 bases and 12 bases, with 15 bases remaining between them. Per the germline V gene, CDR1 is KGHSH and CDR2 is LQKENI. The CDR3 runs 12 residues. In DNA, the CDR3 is TGTGCCAGCTCTCCAGCAATAGGGTCGCAGTTCTTC. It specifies CASSPAIGSQFF.

This CDR3 is CATRVGTTPYEQYF. DNA of the CDR3: TGTGCCACCAGGGTAGGGACTACACCCTACGAGCAGTACTTC. The rearrangement uses TRBV24-1 and TRBJ2-7; 7 nucleotides line up with TRBD2. In germline, CDR1 is KGHDR, CDR2 SFDVKD. CDR3 length equals 14 residues. Losses at the gene ends were 7 bases for V and 2 bases for J; bases not matched to a gene: 7.

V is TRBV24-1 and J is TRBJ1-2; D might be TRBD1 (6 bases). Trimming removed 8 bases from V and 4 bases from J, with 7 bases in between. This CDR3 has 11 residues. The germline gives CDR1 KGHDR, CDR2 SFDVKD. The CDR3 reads CATKQGYGYTF. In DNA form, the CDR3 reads TGTGCCACCAAACAGGGCTATGGCTACACCTTC.

In DNA form, the CDR3 reads TGTGCCAGCAGCCAGACAGGGGGGACAGGGAACACCGGGGAGCTGTTTTTT. It codes for CASSQTGGTGNTGELFF. The rearrangement uses TRBV7-9 and TRBJ2-2; 9 nucleotides agree with TRBD1. This CDR3 spans 17 amino acids. CDR1 is SEHNR and CDR2 is FQNEAQ in the germline V gene (reference sequence). Germline trimming cut 5 bases from V and 1 base from J; bases unmatched to any gene: 8.

The CDR3 nucleotides read TGTGCCAGCAGCTCTCCGGGACTAGCGGGTTTCGAGCAGTACTTC. Translating it yields CASSSPGLAGFEQYF. The chain employs TRBV7-9 and TRBJ2-7, with 12 bases fitting TRBD2. V dropped 4 bases and J dropped 6; count of bases not matched to a gene: 7. CDR1 SEHNR and CDR2 FQNEAQ come from the germline V gene (reference sequence). The CDR3 runs 15 residues.

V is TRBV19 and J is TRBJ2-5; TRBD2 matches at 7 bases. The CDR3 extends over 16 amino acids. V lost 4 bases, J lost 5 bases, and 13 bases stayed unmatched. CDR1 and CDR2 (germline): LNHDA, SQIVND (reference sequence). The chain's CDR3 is CASSTSTGGLGETQYF. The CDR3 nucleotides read TGTGCCAGTAGTACCTCGACGGGGGGTTTGGGTGAGACCCAGTACTTC.

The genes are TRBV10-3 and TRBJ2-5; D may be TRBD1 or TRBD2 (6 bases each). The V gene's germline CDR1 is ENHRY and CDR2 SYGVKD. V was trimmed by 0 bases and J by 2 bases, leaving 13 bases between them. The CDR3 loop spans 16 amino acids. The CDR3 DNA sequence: TGTGCCATCAGTGAGTCTGTGCAGGGGAGGCAAGAGACCCAGTACTTC. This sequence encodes CAISESVQGRQETQYF.

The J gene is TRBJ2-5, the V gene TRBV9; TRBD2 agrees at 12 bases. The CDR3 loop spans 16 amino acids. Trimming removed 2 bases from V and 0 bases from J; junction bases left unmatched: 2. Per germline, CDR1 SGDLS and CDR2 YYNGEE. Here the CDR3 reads CASSVTSGGYQETQYF. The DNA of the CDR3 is TGTGCCAGCAGCGTTACTAGCGGGGGGTACCAAGAGACCCAGTACTTC.

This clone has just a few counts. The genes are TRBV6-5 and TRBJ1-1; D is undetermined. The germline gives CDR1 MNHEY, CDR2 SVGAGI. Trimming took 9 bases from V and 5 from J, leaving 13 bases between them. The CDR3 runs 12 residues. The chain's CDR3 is CASGRLETEAFF. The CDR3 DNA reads TGTGCCAGTGGACGGTTAGAAACTGAAGCTTTCTTT.

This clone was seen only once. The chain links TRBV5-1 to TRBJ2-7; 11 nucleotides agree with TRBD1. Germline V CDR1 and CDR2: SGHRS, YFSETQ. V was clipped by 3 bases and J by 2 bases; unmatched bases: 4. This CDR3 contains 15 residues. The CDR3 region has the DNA TGCGCCAGCAGCTACCGGGGACAGGGGGCCTACGAGCAGTACTTC. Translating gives CASSYRGQGAYEQYF.

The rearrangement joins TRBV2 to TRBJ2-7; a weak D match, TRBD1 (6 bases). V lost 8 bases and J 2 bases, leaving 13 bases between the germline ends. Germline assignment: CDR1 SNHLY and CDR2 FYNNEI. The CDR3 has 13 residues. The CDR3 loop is CASEGRDTYEQYF. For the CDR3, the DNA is TGTGCCAGCGAGGGTAGGGACACCTACGAGCAGTACTTC.

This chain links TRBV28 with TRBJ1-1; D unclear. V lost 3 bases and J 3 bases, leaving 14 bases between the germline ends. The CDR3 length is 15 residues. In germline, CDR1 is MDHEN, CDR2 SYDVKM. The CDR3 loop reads CASSFNPRGYTEAFF. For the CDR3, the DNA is TGTGCCAGCAGTTTCAACCCGAGAGGGTACACTGAAGCTTTCTTT.

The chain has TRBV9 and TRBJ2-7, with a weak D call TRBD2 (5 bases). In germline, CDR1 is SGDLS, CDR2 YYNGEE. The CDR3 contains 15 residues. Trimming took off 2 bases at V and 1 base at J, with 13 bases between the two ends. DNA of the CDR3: TGTGCCAGCAGCGTGGGTGGGGAGAGTTCCTACGAGCAGTACTTC. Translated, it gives CASSVGGESSYEQYF.

The CDR3 sequence: CASSQESGSTREKLFF. The DNA of the CDR3 is TGTGCCAGCAGCCAAGAAAGCGGGAGCACCCGTGAAAAACTGTTTTTT. This chain uses TRBV4-2 with TRBJ1-4; the D is unclear. The length of the CDR3 is 16 residues. The germline V gene has CDR1 LGHNA and CDR2 YNFKEQ. V was trimmed by 0 bases and J by 7 bases, leaving 15 bases between them.

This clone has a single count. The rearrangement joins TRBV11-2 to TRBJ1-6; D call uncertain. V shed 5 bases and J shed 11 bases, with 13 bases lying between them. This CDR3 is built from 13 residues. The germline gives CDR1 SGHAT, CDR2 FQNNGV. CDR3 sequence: CASSPRWVTPLHF. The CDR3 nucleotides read TGTGCCAGCAGCCCACGCTGGGTCACACCCCTCCACTTT.

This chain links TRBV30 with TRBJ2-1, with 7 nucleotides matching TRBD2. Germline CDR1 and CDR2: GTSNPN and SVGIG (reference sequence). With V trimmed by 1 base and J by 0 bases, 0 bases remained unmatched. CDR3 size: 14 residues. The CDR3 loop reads CAWSGGSSYNEQFF. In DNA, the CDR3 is TGTGCCTGGAGTGGCGGGAGCTCCTACAATGAGCAGTTCTTC.

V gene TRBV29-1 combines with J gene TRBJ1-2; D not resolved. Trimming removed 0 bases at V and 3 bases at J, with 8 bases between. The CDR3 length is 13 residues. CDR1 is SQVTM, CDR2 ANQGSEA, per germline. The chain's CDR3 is CSVEEGEHYGYTF. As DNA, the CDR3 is TGCAGCGTTGAAGAGGGCGAGCACTATGGCTACACCTTC.

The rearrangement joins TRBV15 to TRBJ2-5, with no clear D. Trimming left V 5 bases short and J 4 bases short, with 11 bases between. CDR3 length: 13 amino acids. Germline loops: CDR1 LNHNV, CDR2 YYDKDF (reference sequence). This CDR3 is CATSYRRVETQYF. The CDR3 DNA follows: TGTGCCACCAGCTACCGACGGGTAGAGACCCAGTACTTC.

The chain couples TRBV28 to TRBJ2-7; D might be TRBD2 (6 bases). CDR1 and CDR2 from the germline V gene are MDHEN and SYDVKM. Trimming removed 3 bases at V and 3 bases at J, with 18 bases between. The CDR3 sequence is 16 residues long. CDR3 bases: TGTGCCAGCAGTTTCTCGGGACTCAACCTCCGCTACGAGCAGTACTTC. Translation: CASSFSGLNLRYEQYF.

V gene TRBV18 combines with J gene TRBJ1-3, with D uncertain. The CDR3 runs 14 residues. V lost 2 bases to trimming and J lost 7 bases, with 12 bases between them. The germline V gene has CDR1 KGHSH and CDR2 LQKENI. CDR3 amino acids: CASSPFAERNTIYF. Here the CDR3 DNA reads TGTGCCAGCTCACCATTTGCGGAGAGGAACACCATATATTTT.

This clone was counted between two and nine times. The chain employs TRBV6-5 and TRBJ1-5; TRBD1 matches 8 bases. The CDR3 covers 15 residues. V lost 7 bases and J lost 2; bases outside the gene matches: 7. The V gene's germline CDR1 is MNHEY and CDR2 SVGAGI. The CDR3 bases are TGTGCCAGCATCTTCGACAGGGGCGGCAATCAGCCCCAGCATTTT. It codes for CASIFDRGGNQPQHF.